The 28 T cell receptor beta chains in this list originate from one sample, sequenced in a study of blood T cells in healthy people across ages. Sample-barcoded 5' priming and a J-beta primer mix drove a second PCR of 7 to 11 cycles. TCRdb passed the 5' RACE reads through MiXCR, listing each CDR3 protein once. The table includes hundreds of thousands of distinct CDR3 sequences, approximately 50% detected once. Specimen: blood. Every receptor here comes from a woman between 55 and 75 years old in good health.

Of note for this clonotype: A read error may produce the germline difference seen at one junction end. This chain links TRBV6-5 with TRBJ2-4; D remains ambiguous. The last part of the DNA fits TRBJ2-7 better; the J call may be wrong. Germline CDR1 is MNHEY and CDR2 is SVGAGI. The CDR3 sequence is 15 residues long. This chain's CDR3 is CVSSLAAAPGYEQYF. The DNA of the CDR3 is TGTGTCAGCAGTTTGGCGGCGGCCCCTGGGTACGAGCAGTACTTC.

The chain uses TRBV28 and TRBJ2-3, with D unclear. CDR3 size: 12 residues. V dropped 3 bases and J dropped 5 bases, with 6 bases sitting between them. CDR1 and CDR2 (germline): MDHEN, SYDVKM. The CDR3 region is CASSLLEDTQYF. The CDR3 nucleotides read TGTGCCAGCAGTTTGCTGGAAGATACGCAGTATTTT.

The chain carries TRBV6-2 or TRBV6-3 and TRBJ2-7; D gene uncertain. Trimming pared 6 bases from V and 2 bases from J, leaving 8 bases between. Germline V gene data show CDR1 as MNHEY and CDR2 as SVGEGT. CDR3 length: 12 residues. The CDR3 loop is CASSPQAYEQYF. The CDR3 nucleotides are TGTGCCAGCAGCCCACAAGCCTACGAGCAGTACTTC.

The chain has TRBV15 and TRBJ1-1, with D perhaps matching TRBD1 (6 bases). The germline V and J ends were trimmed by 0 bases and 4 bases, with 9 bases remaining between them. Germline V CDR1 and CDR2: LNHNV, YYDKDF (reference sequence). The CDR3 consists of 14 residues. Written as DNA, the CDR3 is TGTGCCACCAGCAGAGATCGGACAGTCACTGAAGCTTTCTTT. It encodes CATSRDRTVTEAFF. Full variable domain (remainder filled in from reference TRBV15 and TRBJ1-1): DAMVIQNPRYQVTQFGKPVTLSCSQTLNHNVMYWYQQKSSQAPKLLFHYYDKDFNNEADTPDNFQSRRPNTSFCFLDIRSPGLGDTAMYLCATSRDRTVTEAFFGQGTRLTVV.

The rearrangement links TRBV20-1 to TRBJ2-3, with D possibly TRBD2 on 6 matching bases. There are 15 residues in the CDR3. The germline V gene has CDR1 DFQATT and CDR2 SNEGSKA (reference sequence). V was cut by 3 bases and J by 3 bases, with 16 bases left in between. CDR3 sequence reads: CSASSQGGRTDTQYF. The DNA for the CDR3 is TGCAGTGCTAGTTCCCAGGGAGGTAGGACAGATACGCAGTATTTT.

The CDR3 loop is CASSVAPRDEQYF. CDR3 DNA sequence: TGTGCCAGCAGCGTAGCCCCCAGGGACGAGCAGTACTTC. This chain uses TRBV9 with TRBJ2-7; D may be TRBD1 (5 bases). The CDR3 has 13 residues. Germline assignment: CDR1 SGDLS and CDR2 YYNGEE. V lost 0 bases and J 5 bases, leaving 9 bases between the germline ends. Supplemented by reference TRBV9 and TRBJ2-7, the full variable domain reads DSGVTQTPKHLITATGQRVTLRCSPRSGDLSVYWYQQSLDQGLQFLIQYYNGEERAKGNILERFSAQQFPDLHSELNLSSLELGDSALYFCASSVAPRDEQYFGPGTRLTVT.

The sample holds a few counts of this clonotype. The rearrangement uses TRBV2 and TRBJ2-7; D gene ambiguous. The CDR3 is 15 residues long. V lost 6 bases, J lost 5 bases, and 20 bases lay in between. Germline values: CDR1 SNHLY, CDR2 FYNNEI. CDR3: CASSITPAARDEQYF. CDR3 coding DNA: TGTGCCAGCAGCATAACCCCCGCGGCTCGAGACGAGCAGTACTTC.

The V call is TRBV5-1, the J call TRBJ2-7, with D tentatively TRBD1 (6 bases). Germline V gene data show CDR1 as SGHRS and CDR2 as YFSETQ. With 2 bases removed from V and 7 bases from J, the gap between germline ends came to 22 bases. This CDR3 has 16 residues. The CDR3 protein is CASSFQSDSPYNEQYF. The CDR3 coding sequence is TGCGCCAGCAGCTTCCAATCGGACAGTCCCTACAATGAGCAGTACTTC.

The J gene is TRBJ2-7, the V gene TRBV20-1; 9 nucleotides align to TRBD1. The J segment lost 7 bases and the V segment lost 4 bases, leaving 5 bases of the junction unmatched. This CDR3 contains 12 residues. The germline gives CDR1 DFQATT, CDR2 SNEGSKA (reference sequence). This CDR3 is CSATGQGSEQYF. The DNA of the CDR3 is TGCAGTGCTACCGGACAGGGGAGTGAGCAGTACTTC.

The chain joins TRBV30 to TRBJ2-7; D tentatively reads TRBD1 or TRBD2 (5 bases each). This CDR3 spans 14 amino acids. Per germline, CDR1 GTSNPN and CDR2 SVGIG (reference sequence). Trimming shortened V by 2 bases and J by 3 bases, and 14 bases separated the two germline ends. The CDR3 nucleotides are TGTGCCTGGAGTTATGCGGGTAGGGGCTACGAGCAGTACTTC. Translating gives CAWSYAGRGYEQYF.

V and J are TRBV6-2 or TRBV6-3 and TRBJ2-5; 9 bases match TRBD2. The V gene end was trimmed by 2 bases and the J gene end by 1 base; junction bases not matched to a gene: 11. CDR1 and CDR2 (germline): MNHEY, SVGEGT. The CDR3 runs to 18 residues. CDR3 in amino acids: CASSYPSGRRPLQETQYF. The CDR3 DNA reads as TGTGCCAGCAGTTACCCGAGCGGGAGGCGACCGCTCCAAGAGACCCAGTACTTC.

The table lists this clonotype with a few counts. The CDR3 reads CASSLQEGFYEQYF. The DNA of the CDR3 is TGTGCCAGCAGCTTACAGGAGGGATTCTACGAGCAGTACTTC. The chain is built from TRBV7-2 and TRBJ2-7, with TRBD2 as a possible D gene (6 bases). Germline lookup yields CDR1 SGHTA and CDR2 FQGNSA. The ends were cut back, 2 bases at V and 3 bases at J, with 11 bases in the middle. This CDR3 region has 14 residues.

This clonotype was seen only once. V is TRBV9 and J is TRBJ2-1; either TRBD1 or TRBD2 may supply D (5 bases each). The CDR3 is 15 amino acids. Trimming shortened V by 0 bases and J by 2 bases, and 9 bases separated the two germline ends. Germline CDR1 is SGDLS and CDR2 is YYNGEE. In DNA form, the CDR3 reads TGTGCCAGCAGCGTAGGGGGGACGACCTACAATGAGCAGTTCTTC. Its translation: CASSVGGTTYNEQFF.

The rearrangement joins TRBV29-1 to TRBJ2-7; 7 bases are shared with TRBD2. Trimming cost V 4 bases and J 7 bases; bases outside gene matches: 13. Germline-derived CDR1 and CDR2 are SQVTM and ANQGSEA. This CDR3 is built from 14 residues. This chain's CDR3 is CSVGGGRDADEQYF. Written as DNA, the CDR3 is TGCAGCGTTGGAGGTGGGAGGGATGCCGATGAGCAGTACTTC.

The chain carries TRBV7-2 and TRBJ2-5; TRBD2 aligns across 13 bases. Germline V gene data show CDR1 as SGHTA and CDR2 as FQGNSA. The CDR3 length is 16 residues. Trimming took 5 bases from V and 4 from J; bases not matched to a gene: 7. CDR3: CASSPGLAGALETQYF. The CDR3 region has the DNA TGTGCCAGCAGCCCCGGACTAGCGGGAGCTCTAGAGACCCAGTACTTC.

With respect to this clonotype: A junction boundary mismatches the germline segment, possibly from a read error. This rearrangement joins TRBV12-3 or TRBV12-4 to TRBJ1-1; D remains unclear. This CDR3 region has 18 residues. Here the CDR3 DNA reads TGTGCCAGCAGTTTAGCCGGAGATCCGGGTACGCTGAACACCGAAGCTTTCTTT. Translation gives CASSLAGDPGTLNTEAFF.

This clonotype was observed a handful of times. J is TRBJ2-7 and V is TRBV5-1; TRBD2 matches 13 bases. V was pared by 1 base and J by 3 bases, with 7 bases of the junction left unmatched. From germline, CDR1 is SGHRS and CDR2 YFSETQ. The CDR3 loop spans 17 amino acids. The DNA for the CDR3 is TGCGCCAGCAGCTTGCCCAACGGGACTAGCGGGATCTACGAGCAGTACTTC. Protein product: CASSLPNGTSGIYEQYF.

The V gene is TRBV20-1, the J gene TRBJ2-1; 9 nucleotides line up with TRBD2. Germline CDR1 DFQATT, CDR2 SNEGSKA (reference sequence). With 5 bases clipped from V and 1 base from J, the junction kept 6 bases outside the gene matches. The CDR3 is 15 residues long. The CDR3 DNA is TGCAGTGCTTACCGTAGCGGGAGTTCCTACAATGAGCAGTTCTTC. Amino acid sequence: CSAYRSGSSYNEQFF.

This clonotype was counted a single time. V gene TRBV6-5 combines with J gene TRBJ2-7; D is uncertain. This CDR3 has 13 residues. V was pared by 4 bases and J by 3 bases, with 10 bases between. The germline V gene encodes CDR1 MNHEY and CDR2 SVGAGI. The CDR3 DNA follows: TGTGCCAGCAGTTTCGGAGTCAGCTACGAGCAGTACTTC. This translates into CASSFGVSYEQYF.

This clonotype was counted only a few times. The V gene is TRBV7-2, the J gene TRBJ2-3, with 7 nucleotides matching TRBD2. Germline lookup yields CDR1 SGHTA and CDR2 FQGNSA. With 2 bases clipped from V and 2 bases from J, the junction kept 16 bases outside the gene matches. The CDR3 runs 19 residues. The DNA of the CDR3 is TGTGCCAGCAGCTTAAATCCCCTTAGAGGCGGGAGTTCCACAGATACGCAGTATTTT. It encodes CASSLNPLRGGSSTDTQYF.

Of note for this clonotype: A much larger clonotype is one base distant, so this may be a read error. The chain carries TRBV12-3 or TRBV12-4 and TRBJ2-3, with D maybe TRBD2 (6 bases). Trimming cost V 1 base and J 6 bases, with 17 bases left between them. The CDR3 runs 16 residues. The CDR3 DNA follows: TGTGCCAGCAGTTTAGATAGCAGTTTCCGGGGGGATACGCAGTATTTT. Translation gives CASSLDSSFRGDTQYF.

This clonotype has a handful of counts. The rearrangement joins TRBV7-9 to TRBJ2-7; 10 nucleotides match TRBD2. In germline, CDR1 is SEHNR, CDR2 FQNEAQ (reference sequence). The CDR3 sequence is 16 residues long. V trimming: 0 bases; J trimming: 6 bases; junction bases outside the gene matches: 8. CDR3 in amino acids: CASSLAAGGPRGEQYF. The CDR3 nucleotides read TGTGCCAGCAGCTTAGCAGCGGGAGGGCCTCGGGGCGAGCAGTACTTC.

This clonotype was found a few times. The CDR3: CASSRYSGANVLTF. The CDR3 DNA reads as TGTGCCAGCAGCAGGTACTCTGGGGCCAACGTCCTGACTTTC. The J gene is TRBJ2-6, the V gene TRBV7-6; D gene uncertain. Germline V gene lookup returns CDR1 SGHVS and CDR2 FNYEAQ. CDR3 length: 14 residues. Trimming removed 5 bases at V and 0 bases at J, with 5 bases between.

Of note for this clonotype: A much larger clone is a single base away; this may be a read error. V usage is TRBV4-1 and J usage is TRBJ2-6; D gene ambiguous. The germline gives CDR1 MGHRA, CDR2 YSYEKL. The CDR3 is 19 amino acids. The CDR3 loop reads CASSQDTWSSGSGTNVLTF. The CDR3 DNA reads TGCGCCAGCAGCCAAGATACGTGGTCAAGTGGCTCTGGGACCAACGTCCTGACTTTC.

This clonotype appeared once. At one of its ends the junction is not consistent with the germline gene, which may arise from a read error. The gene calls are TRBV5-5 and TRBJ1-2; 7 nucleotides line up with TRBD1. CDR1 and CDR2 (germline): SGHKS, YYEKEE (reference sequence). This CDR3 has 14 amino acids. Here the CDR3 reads CARSRNRDSYGYTF. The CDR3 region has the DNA TGTGCCCGCAGCCGGAACCGGGACAGCTATGGCTACACCTTC.

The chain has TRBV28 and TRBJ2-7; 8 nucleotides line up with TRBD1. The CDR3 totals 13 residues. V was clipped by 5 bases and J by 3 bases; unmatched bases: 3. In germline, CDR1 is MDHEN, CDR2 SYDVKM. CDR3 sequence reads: CASSRQGIYEQYF. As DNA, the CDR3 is TGTGCCAGCAGTCGACAGGGGATCTACGAGCAGTACTTC.

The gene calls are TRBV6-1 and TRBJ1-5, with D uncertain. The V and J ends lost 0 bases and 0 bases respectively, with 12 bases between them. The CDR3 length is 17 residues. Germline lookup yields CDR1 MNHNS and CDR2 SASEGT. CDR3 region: CASSEAPLANSNQPQHF. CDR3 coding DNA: TGTGCCAGCAGTGAAGCGCCTTTGGCGAATAGCAATCAGCCCCAGCATTTT.

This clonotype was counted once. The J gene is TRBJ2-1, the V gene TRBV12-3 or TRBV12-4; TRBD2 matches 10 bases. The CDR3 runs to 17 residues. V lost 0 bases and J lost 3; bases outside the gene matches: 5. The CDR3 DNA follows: TGTGCCAGCAGTTTAGCTGGAGCGGGAGGGGGCTACAATGAGCAGTTCTTC. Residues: CASSLAGAGGGYNEQFF.